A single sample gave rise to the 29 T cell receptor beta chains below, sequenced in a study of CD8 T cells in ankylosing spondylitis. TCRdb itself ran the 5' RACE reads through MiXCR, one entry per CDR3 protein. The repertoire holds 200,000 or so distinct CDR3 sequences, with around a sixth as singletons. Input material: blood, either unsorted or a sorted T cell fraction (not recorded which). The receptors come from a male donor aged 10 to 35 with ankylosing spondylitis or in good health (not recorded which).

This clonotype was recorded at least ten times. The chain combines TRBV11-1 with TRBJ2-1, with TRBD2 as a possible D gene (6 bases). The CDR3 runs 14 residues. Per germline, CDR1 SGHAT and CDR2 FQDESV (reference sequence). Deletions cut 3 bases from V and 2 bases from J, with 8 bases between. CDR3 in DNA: TGTGCCAGCAGCTTCGGGGGTGCCTACAATGAGCAGTTCTTC. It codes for CASSFGGAYNEQFF.

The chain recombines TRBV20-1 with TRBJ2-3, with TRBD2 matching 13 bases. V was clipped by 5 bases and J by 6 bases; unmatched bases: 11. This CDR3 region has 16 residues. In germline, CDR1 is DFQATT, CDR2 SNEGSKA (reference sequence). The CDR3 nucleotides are TGCAGTGCTCCAAGACTAGCGGGAGGTTTCACGGATACGCAGTATTTT. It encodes CSAPRLAGGFTDTQYF.

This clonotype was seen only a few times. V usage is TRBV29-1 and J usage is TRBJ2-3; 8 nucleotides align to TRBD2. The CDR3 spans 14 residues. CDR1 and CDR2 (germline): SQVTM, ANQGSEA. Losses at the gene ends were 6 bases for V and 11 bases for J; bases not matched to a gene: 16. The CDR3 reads CSVATLAAQDLQYF. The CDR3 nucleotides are TGCAGCGTCGCCACACTAGCGGCCCAGGATCTGCAGTATTTT.

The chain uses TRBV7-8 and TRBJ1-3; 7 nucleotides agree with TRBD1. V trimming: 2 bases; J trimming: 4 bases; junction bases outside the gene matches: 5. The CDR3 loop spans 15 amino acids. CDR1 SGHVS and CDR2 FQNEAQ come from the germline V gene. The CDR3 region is CASSLSPGQGNTIYF. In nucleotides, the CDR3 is TGTGCCAGCAGCTTATCACCGGGACAGGGAAACACCATATATTTT. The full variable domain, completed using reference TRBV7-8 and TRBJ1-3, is GAGVSQSPRYKVAKRGQDVALRCDPISGHVSLFWYQQALGQGPEFLTYFQNEAQLDKSGLPSDRFFAERPEGSVSTLKIQRTQQEDSAVYLCASSLSPGQGNTIYFGEGSWLTVV.

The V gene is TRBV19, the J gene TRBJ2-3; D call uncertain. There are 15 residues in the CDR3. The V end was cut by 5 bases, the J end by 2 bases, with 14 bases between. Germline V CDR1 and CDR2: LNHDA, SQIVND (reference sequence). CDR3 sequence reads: CASSLSDAVTDTQYF. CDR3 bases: TGTGCCAGTAGTCTCTCCGATGCTGTCACAGATACGCAGTATTTT.

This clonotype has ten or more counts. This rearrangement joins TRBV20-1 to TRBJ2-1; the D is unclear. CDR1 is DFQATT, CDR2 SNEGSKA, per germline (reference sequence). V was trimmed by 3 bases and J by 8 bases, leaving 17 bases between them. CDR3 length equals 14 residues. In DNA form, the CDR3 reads TGCAGTGCTAGTAGGAAATCCCCGGCTGATGAGCAGTTCTTC. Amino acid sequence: CSASRKSPADEQFF.

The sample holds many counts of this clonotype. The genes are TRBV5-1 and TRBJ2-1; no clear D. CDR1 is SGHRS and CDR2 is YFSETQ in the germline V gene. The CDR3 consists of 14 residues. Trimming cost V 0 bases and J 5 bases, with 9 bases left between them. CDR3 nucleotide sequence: TGCGCCAGCAGCTTGGGGCCGGCCAACAATGAGCAGTTCTTC. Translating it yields CASSLGPANNEQFF.

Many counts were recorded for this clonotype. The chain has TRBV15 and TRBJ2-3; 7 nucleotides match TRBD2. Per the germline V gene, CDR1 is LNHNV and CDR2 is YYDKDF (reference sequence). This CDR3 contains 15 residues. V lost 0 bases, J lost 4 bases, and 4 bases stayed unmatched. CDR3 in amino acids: CATSRDLGGADTQYF. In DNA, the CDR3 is TGTGCCACCAGCAGAGATTTGGGGGGGGCAGATACGCAGTATTTT.

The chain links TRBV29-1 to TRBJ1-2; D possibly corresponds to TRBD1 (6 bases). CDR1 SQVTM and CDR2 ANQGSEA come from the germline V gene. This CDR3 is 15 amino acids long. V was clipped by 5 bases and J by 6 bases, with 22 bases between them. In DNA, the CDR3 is TGCAGCGTTACGAAAAGACAGGCGGTGGACAATGGCTACACCTTC. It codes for CSVTKRQAVDNGYTF.

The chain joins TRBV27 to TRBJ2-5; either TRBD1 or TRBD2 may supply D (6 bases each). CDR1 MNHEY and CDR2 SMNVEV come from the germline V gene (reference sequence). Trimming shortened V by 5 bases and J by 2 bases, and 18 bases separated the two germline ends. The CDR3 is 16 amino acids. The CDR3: CASSPTGASLQETQYF. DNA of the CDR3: TGTGCCAGCAGTCCCACGGGGGCATCCCTTCAAGAGACCCAGTACTTC.

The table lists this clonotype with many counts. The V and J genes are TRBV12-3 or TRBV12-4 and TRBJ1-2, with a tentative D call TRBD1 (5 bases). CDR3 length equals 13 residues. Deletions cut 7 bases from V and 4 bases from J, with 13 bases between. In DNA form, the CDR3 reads TGTGCCAGCACCCACAGGCCGCCCTATGGCTACACCTTC. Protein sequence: CASTHRPPYGYTF.

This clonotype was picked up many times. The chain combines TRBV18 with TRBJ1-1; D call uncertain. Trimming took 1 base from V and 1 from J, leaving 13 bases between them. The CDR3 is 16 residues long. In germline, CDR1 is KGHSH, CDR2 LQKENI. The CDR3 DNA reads TGTGCCAGCTCACCACAAAACACGATCTCGAACACTGAAGCTTTCTTT. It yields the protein CASSPQNTISNTEAFF.

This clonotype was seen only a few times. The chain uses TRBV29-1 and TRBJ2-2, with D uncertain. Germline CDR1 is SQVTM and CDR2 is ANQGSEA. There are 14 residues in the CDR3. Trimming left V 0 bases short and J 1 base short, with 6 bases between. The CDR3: CSVEDGRNTGELFF. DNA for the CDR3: TGCAGCGTTGAAGACGGGCGGAACACCGGGGAGCTGTTTTTT.

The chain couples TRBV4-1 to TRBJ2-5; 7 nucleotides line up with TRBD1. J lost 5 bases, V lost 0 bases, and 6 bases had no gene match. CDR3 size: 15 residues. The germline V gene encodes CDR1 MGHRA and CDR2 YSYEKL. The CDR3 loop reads CASSQDGRGTETQYF. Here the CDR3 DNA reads TGCGCCAGCAGCCAAGATGGCAGGGGGACGGAGACCCAGTACTTC.

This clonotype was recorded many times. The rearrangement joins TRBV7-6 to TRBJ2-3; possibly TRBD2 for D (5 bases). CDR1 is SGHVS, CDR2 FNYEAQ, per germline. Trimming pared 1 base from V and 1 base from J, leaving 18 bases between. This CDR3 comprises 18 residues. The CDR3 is CASSLVVPSSLRTDTQYF. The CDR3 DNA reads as TGTGCCAGCAGCTTAGTCGTTCCTAGCTCATTGCGCACAGATACGCAGTATTTT.

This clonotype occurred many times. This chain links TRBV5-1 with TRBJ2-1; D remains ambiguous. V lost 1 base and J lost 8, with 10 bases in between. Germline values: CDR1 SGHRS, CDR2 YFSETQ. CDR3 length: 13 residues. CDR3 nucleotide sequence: TGCGCCAGCAGCTTGCGAGTTTCGGATGAGCAGTTCTTC. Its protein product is CASSLRVSDEQFF.

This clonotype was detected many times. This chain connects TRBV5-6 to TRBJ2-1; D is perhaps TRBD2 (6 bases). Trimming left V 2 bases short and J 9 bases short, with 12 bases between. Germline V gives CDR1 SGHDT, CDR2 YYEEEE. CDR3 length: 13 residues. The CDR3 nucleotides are TGTGCCAGCAGCTTTATCGGGAGTGCTGAGCAGTTCTTC. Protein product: CASSFIGSAEQFF.

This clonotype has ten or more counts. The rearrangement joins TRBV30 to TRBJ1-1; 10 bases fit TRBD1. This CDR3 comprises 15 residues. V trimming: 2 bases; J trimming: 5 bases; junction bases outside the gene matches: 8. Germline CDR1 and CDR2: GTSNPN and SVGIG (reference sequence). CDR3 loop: CAWSPDRGFLTEAFF. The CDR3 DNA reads TGTGCCTGGAGTCCGGACAGGGGGTTTTTGACTGAAGCTTTCTTT.

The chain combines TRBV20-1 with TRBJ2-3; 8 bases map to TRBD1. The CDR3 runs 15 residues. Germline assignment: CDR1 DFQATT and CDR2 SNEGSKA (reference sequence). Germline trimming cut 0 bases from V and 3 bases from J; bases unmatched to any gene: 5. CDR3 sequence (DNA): TGCAGTGCTAGAGATCGGCAGGGGGCAACAGATACGCAGTATTTT. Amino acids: CSARDRQGATDTQYF.

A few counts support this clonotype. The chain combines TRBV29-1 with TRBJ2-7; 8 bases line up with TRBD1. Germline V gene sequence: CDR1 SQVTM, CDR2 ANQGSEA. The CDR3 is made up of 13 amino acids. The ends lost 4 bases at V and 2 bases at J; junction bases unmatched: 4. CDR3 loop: CSVGRTGTYEQYF. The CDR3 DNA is TGCAGCGTTGGCCGGACAGGGACCTACGAGCAGTACTTC.

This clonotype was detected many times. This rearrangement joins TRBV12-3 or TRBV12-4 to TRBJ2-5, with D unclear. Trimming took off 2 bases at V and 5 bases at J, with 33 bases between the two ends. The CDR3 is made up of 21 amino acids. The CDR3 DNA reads TGTGCCAGCAGTTTATTATCCCCCGCGTTGGGCCCTAAAGCACCAAGGGAGACCCAGTACTTC. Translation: CASSLLSPALGPKAPRETQYF.

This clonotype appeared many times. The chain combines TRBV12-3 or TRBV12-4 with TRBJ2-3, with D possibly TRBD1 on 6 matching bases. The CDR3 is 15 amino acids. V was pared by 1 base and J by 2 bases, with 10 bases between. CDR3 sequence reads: CASSLGEGDTDTQYF. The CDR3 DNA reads TGTGCCAGCAGTTTAGGAGAGGGGGACACAGATACGCAGTATTTT.

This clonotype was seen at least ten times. The CDR3 DNA sequence: TGCGCCAGCAGCCAAGTTGGGGGCCGGGACAGGGGTAAACCCTACGAGCAGTACTTC. This encodes CASSQVGGRDRGKPYEQYF. The chain carries TRBV4-1 and TRBJ2-7; 10 bases are a match to TRBD1. J gave up 2 bases and V 1 base, and 14 bases lay outside the gene matches. CDR1 and CDR2 (germline): MGHRA, YSYEKL. This CDR3 region has 19 residues.

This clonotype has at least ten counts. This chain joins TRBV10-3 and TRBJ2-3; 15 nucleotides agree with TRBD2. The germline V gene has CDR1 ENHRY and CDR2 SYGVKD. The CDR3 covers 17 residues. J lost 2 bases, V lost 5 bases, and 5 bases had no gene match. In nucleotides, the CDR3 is TGTGCCATCAGTTCCGGGACTAGCGGGAGGACCACAGATACGCAGTATTTT. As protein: CAISSGTSGRTTDTQYF.

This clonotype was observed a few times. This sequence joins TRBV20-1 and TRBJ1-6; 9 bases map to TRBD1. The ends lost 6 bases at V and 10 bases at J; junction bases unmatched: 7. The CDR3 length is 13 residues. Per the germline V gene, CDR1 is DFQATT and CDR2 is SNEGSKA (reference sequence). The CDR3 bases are TGCAGTGCCCCGGGACAGGGCATCTCACCCCTCCACTTT. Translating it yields CSAPGQGISPLHF.

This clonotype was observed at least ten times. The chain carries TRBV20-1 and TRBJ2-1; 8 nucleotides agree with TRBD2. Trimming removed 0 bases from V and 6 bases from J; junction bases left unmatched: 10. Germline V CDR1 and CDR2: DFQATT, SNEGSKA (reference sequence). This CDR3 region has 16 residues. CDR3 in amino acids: CSARDAGLAGLNEQFF. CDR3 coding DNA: TGCAGTGCTAGAGATGCGGGGTTAGCGGGGCTCAATGAGCAGTTCTTC.

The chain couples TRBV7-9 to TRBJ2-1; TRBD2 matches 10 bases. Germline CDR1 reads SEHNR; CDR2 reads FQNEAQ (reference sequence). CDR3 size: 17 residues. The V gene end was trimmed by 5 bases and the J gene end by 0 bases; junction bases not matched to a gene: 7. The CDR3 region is CASSLGLASSSYNEQFF. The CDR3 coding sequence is TGTGCCAGCAGCCTGGGACTAGCGTCGAGCTCCTACAATGAGCAGTTCTTC.

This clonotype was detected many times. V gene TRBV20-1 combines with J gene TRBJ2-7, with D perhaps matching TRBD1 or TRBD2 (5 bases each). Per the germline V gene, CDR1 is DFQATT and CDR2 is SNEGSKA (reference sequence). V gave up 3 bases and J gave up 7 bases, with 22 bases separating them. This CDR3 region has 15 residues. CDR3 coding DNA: TGCAGTGCTAGCAACCCCAGGGACCGGCTTCGGGAGCAGTACTTC. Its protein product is CSASNPRDRLREQYF.

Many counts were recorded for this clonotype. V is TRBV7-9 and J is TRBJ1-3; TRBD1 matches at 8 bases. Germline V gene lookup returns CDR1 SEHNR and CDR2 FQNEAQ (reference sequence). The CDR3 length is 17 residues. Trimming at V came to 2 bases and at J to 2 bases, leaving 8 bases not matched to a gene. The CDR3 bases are TGTGCCAGCAGCTTAAGCTTATCGGACAGGGCTGGAAACACCATATATTTT. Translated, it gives CASSLSLSDRAGNTIYF.